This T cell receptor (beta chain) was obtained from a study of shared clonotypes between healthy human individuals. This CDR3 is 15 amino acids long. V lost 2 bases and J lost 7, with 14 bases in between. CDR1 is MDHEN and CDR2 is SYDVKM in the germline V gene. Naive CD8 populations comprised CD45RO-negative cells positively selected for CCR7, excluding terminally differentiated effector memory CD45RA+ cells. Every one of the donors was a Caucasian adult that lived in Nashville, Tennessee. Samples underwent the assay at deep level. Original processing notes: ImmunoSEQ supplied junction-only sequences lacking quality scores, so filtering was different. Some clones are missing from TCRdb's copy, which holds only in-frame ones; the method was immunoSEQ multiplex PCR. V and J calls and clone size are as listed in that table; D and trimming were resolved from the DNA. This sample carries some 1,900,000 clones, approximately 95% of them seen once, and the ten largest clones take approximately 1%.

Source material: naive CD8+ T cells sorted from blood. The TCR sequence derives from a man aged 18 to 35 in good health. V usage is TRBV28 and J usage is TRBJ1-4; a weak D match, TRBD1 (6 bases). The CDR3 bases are TGTGCCAGCAGTTTAGCCCTCGGGGGGCGTGAAAAACTGTTTTTT. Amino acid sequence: CASSLALGGREKLFF. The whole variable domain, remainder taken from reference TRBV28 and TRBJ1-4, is DVKVTQSSRYLVKRTGEKVFLECVQDMDHENMFWYRQDPGLGLRLIYFSYDVKMKEKGDIPEGYSVSREKKERFSLILESASTNQTSMYLCASSLALGGREKLFFGSGTQLSVL.